This T cell receptor (beta chain) was sequenced in a study of blood T cell repertoires in COVID-19. TCRdb's table, derived via immunoSEQ multiplex PCR, lists solely in-frame clones and lacks some. The data hold fewer than 600,000 clones, with 88% observed a single time. Unmatched junction bases numbered 9, after V lost 5 bases and J lost 1 base. CDR1 is LNHDA, CDR2 SQIVND, per germline (reference sequence). The length of the CDR3 is 16 residues. The sequencing input was PBMCs or T cells enriched from blood (not recorded which). This receptor was obtained from a woman aged 40 to 50 who had recovered from COVID-19. The chain is built from TRBV19 and TRBJ1-1; 8 bases fit TRBD1. This CDR3 is CASSRHPGTGNTEAFF. CDR3 coding DNA: TGTGCCAGTAGTCGACATCCCGGGACAGGGAACACTGAAGCTTTCTTT.